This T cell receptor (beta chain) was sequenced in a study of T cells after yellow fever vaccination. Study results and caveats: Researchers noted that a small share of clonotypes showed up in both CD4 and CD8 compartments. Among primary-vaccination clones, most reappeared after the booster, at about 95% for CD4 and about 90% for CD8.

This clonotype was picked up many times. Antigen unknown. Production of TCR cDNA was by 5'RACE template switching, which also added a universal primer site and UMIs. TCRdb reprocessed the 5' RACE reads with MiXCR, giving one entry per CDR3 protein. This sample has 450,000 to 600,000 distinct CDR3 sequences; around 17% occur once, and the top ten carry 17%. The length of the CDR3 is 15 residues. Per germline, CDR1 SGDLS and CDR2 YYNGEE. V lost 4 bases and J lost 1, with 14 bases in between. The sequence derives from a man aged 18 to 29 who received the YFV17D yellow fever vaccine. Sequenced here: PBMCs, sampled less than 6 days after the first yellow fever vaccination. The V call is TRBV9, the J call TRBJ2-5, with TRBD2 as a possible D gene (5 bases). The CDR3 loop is CASSNTVGVQETQYF. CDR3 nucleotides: TGTGCCAGCAGCAACACGGTGGGAGTCCAAGAGACCCAGTACTTC.